The clone carrying this T cell receptor beta chain was found once. The data originate from a study of T cell responses to AZD1222 COVID-19 vaccine. Sequenced by immunoSEQ multiplex PCR; TCRdb stores in-frame clones only, minus some. Counted here are about 100,000 clones, 80% to 95% occurring once; the ten biggest clones make up roughly 6.2%. Trimming stripped 3 bases from V and 4 bases from J, with 13 bases between. CDR3 size: 15 residues. Germline values: CDR1 SGHAT, CDR2 FQNNGV. The specimen was peripheral blood, collected 28 days after the second AZD1222 dose. This receptor was taken from an adult who received the AZD1222 COVID-19 vaccine. The chain couples TRBV11-2 to TRBJ1-3; no clear D gene. This CDR3 reads CASSLGRSPGNTIYF. CDR3 sequence (DNA): TGTGCCAGCAGCTTGGGGAGGTCTCCCGGAAACACCATATATTTT.